The clone carrying this T cell receptor beta chain was counted ten times or more. What it recognizes is unknown. TCRdb re-called the reads through MiXCR, storing one row per CDR3 protein. The sample has about 8,000 distinct CDR3 sequences, roughly 53% seen once; the top ten hold 55% to 80%. This entry comes from a study of T cell repertoires in cytomegalovirus infection. As for the study in general: An indication of both CMV infection and matching HLA type came from public TCR beta signatures.

Trimming took 5 bases from V and 2 from J; bases not matched to a gene: 8. The CDR3 is 16 residues long. CDR1 SGHVS and CDR2 FQNEAQ come from the germline V gene. The clonotype was recovered from a human donor in good health (CMV status not recorded). Some clones in this sample may be carry-over from other donors' samples. The specimen sequenced was PBMCs, sequenced either directly or after in vitro stimulation (not recorded which). V is TRBV7-8 and J is TRBJ2-2; 7 bases align to TRBD2. The CDR3 DNA follows: TGTGCCAGCAGCCCTCGGGCGGGAGCAAACACCGGGGAGCTGTTTTTT. Residues: CASSPRAGANTGELFF. Supplemented by reference TRBV7-8 and TRBJ2-2, the full variable domain reads GAGVSQSPRYKVAKRGQDVALRCDPISGHVSLFWYQQALGQGPEFLTYFQNEAQLDKSGLPSDRFFAERPEGSVSTLKIQRTQQEDSAVYLCASSPRAGANTGELFFGEGSRLTVL.